What follows are 7 T cell receptor beta chains derived from one specimen sequenced in a study of T cell responses to AZD1222 COVID-19 vaccine. Clones were sequenced by immunoSEQ multiplex PCR, and TCRdb holds only the in-frame ones, with some missing. The sample includes roughly 100,000 clones, 88% seen only once; the top ten take less than 9.5%. The sample in question was peripheral blood, obtained on day 0 of AZD1222 vaccination. These receptors were collected from an adult in good health.

The rearrangement links TRBV21-1 to TRBJ1-5. TRBV21-1 is reported as a pseudogene. This CDR3 region has 14 residues. The CDR3 sequence is CASTQTAGRQPQHF. The CDR3 nucleotides read TGTGCCAGCACCCAGACCGCTGGGAGACAGCCCCAGCATTTT.

V and J are TRBV28 and TRBJ1-1, with TRBD1 matching over 7 bases. The germline V gene encodes CDR1 MDHEN and CDR2 SYDVKM. The CDR3 consists of 12 residues. V was clipped by 6 bases and J by 6 bases; unmatched bases: 4. CDR3 bases: TGTGCCAGCAGACGAGGGACAGCTGAAGCTTTCTTT. As protein: CASRRGTAEAFF.

This chain uses TRBV7-9 with TRBJ2-1; TRBD2 matches 8 bases. Germline V gene data show CDR1 as SEHNR and CDR2 as FQNEAQ (reference sequence). V lost 5 bases, J lost 7 bases, and 10 bases stayed unmatched. The CDR3 spans 15 residues. The DNA of the CDR3 is TGTGCCAGCAGCGGTTCGGTAGCGGGGCAAAATGAGCAGTTCTTC. Protein: CASSGSVAGQNEQFF.

The J gene is TRBJ2-3, the V gene TRBV3-1 (or the pseudogene TRBV3-2); 9 bases line up with TRBD2. Germline loops: CDR1 LGHDT, CDR2 YNNKEL (reference sequence). The J segment lost 8 bases and the V segment lost 1 base, leaving 7 bases of the junction unmatched. CDR3 length equals 15 residues. The CDR3 loop reads CASSQGLAVSSTQYF. The CDR3 DNA reads as TGTGCCAGCAGCCAAGGACTAGCGGTGTCGAGTACGCAGTATTTT.

The genes are TRBV12-3 or TRBV12-4 and TRBJ1-4; 9 bases match TRBD1. This CDR3 spans 13 amino acids. V trimming: 5 bases; J trimming: 7 bases; junction bases outside the gene matches: 2. CDR3 sequence (DNA): TGTGCCAGCAGTACGACAGGGGGTGAAAAACTGTTTTTT. The encoded protein is CASSTTGGEKLFF.

The J gene is TRBJ2-3, the V gene TRBV10-3; TRBD1 is a possible D gene (6 bases). CDR1 ENHRY and CDR2 SYGVKD come from the germline V gene. This CDR3 region has 15 residues. V lost 4 bases and J 0 bases, leaving 11 bases between the germline ends. This CDR3 reads CAISALQGSTDTQYF. The DNA for the CDR3 is TGTGCCATCAGTGCATTACAGGGTAGCACAGATACGCAGTATTTT.

The chain employs TRBV27 and TRBJ2-1, with 9 bases that match TRBD1. CDR3 size: 17 residues. Germline lookup yields CDR1 MNHEY and CDR2 SMNVEV (reference sequence). V lost 5 bases to trimming and J lost 7 bases; unmatched junction nucleotides: 15. CDR3 sequence reads: CASSPPWGGQGRNEQFF. For the CDR3, the DNA is TGTGCCAGCAGTCCCCCTTGGGGTGGACAGGGGAGGAATGAGCAGTTCTTC.